This T cell receptor (beta chain) was identified in a study of vaccination effects on CD4 cells after COVID-19. Findings and limits, study-wide: The study found that only 1 of 255 vaccine-induced clones from healthy vaccinees cross-reacted with common cold coronaviruses. Few convalescent patients were studied, and early post-infection samples were lacking.

The V gene's germline CDR1 is GTSNPN and CDR2 SVGIG (reference sequence). CDR3 size: 15 residues. With 0 bases clipped from V and 7 bases from J, the junction kept 8 bases outside the gene matches. Before sequencing took place, the ViraFEST assay used viral peptide pools to expand antigen-specific CD4+ T cells. Culturing for roughly 10 days preceded CD4+ T cell isolation. Participants were given two doses of BNT162b2 or mRNA-1273 vaccine. Nucleocapsid antibody tests were negative, and the vaccine recipients had no prior SARS-CoV-2 infection. Cultures of fewer than 2.5 million PBMC per well contained approximately 10 IU/ml IL-2 plus 10 ug/ml peptides. Note on this clone: Its antigen is as yet unknown.

Profiled with immunoSEQ multiplex PCR; TCRdb holds only in-frame clones, not every one. The sample holds some 27,000 clones, roughly 80% seen once. The receptor's source is a human donor who received a COVID-19 vaccine. This chain links TRBV30 with TRBJ2-3, with TRBD2 matching 9 bases. The sample consisted of CD4+ T cells from PBMCs cultured with HCoV-NL63 spike peptides, taken after COVID-19 vaccination. In DNA, the CDR3 is TGTGCCTGGAGTGTAGGGGCTAGCGGGGCGAATACGCAGTATTTT. This translates into CAWSVGASGANTQYF.